This TCR beta chain derives from a study of CD8 T cells in Susac syndrome. Whole-study context: When their blood was taken, patients with Susac syndrome were therapy-naive, taking corticosteroids, or taking intravenous immunoglobulin alone.

The study sequenced TCR beta in blood CD8+ and CD4+ T cells. Concerning this clonotype itself: Its cognate antigen is unknown.

cDNA came from about 0.46 to 1 ug RNA primed by random hexamers. TCRdb re-called the immunoSEQ multiplex PCR reads with MiXCR, one entry per CDR3 protein. In the table there are about 210,000 distinct CDR3 sequences, less than 95% of which are singletons. General study findings and limits: Clonal expansion was not seen in any Susac syndrome CD4+ T cell repertoire.

Trimming stripped 8 bases from V and 6 bases from J, with 16 bases between. This CDR3 is 13 amino acids long. Germline CDR1 and CDR2: ENHRY and SYGVKD. The sequenced material came from CD4+ T cells from PBMCs. The V and J genes are TRBV10-3 and TRBJ1-1, with a weak D call TRBD1 (5 bases). The sequence was obtained from a human donor with Susac syndrome. The CDR3 loop reads CAIQGVGSAEAFF. In DNA, the CDR3 is TGTGCCATCCAGGGTGTCGGGTCCGCTGAAGCTTTCTTT.